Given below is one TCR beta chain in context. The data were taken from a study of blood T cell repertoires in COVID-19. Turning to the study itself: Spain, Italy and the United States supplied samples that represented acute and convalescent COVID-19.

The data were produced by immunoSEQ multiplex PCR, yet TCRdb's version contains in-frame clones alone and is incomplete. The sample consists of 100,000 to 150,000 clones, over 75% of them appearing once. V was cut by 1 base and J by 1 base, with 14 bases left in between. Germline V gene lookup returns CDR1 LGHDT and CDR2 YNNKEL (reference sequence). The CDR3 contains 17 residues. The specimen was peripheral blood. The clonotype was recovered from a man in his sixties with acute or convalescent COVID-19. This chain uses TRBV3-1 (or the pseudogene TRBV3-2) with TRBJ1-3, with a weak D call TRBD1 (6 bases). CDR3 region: CASSQGSGAGSGNTIYF. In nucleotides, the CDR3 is TGTGCCAGCAGCCAAGGGTCAGGGGCTGGTTCTGGAAACACCATATATTTT.